The next 2 T cell receptor beta chains were all read from a single sample in a study of blood T cell repertoires in COVID-19 (dated by TCRdb to 2020 to 2022). The library was generated by the immunoSEQ multiplex PCR assay. TCRdb retrieved this table from immuneACCESS and kept in-frame rearrangements only. Not all clones are present; in checked studies, unresolved V genes account for under half, and no reason is known for the remainder. The sample profile shows 200,000 to 250,000 clones; 70% to 90% of them were found once. In total, the top ten clones hold approximately 2.4% of the sample. Sequencing was carried out using peripheral blood. The receptors were sampled from a young man with COVID-19, enrolled during active disease.

The table lists this clone with a few counts. This rearrangement joins TRBV12-3 or TRBV12-4 to TRBJ1-2; TRBD1 is a possible D gene (6 bases). The CDR3 has 13 residues. The V end was cut by 5 bases, the J end by 2 bases, with 9 bases between. The CDR3 sequence is CASSSTGNYGYTF. The CDR3 nucleotides are TGTGCCAGCAGTAGTACAGGGAACTATGGCTACACCTTC.

Only one count was recorded for this clone. This rearrangement joins TRBV5-5 to TRBJ2-3; D remains unclear. V was trimmed by 0 bases and J by 2 bases, leaving 10 bases between them. Germline loops: CDR1 SGHKS, CDR2 YYEKEE (reference sequence). CDR3 length: 15 residues. CDR3 nucleotide sequence: TGTGCCAGCAGCTTGGGGGCCCTAATCACAGATACGCAGTATTTT. Translation: CASSLGALITDTQYF.